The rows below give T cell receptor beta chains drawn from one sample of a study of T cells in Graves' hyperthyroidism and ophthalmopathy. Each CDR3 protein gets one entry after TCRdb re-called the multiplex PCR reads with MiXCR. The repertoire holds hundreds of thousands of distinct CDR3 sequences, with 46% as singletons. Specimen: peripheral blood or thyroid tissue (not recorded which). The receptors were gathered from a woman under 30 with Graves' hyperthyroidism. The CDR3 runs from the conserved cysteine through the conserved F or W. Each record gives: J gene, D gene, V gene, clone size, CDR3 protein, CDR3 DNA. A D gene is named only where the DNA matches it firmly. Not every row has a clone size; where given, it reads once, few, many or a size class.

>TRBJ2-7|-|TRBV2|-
CASSASRGPRAYEQYF
TGTGCCAGCAGTGCTAGCCGTGGGCCTAGGGCCTACGAGCAGTACTTC
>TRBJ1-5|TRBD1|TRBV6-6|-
CASRETGDNQPQHF
TGTGCCAGCAGGGAGACAGGGGACAATCAGCCCCAGCATTTT
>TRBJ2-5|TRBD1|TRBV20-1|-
CSAGAGQGLGETQYF
TGCAGTGCTGGCGCGGGACAGGGGCTCGGCGAGACCCAGTACTTC
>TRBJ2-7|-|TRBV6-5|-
CASRVGPMPYEQYF
TGTGCCTCTCGAGTAGGGCCCATGCCCTACGAGCAGTACTTC
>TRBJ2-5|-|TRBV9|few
CASSRSRSQETQYF
TGTGCCAGCAGTCGATCGCGGTCCCAAGAGACCCAGTACTTC
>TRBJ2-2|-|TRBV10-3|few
CAISSGESGELFF
TGTGCCATCTCTTCTGGGGAGTCCGGGGAGCTGTTTTTT
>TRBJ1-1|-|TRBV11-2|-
CASSKLSLGTEAFF
TGTGCCAGTTCTAAGTTAAGTCTAGGCACTGAAGCTTTCTTT
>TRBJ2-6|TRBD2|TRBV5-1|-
CASSTGLAAGANVLTF
TGCGCCAGCAGTACGGGACTAGCGGCCGGGGCCAACGTCCTGACTTTC
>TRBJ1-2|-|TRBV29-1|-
CSVHQGNYGYTF
TGCAGCGTCCACCAGGGAAACTATGGCTACACCTTC
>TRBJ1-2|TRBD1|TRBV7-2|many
CASSFGTGIYGYTF
TGTGCCAGCAGCTTCGGGACAGGGATCTATGGCTACACCTTC
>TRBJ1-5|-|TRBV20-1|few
CSATAGWGQPQHF
TGCAGTGCCACTGCAGGGTGGGGTCAGCCCCAGCATTTT
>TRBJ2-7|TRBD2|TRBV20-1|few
CSATGLAGASRQYF
TGCAGTGCCACAGGACTAGCGGGAGCCAGCCGGCAGTACTTC
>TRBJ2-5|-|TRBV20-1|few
CSARADRNQETQYF
TGCAGTGCTAGAGCCGACAGAAATCAAGAGACCCAGTACTTC
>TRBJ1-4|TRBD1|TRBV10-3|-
CAISEGDSPNEKLFF
TGTGCCATCAGTGAGGGGGACAGTCCGAATGAAAAACTGTTTTTT
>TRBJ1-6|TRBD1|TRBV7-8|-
CASSFQGGLASPLHF
TGTGCCAGCAGCTTTCAGGGGGGCCTTGCTTCACCCCTCCACTTT
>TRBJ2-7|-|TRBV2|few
CASMAYEQYF
TGTGCCAGCATGGCCTACGAGCAGTACTTC
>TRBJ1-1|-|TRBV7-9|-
CASSSPGPTNTEAFF
TGTGCCAGCAGCTCTCCGGGACCGACGAACACTGAAGCTTTCTTT